The T cell receptor beta chain described here comes from a study of T cells in Graves' hyperthyroidism and ophthalmopathy (dated by TCRdb to about 2019). Study-wide context: Peripheral blood was collected at initial diagnosis, before any treatment. In addition, the study compared T-cell repertoires in thyroid tissue and in blood from several Graves' hyperthyroidism patients. The 95 to 100 discovery patients were randomly split 7:3 into training and test sets. TCR V-J signatures able to tell the groups apart were searched for in a discovery cohort of more than 90 patients, of whom about 40 had Graves' ophthalmopathy and around 58 had stable Graves' hyperthyroidism. After blood sampling, hyperthyroidism patients were treated with methimazole at a starting dose of 30 mg daily, and ophthalmopathy patients were treated with high-dose intravenous methylprednisolone. Prospective prediction of ophthalmopathy was tested in an independent validation cohort of approximately 19 hyperthyroidism patients and 15 to 17 patients who later progressed to ophthalmopathy. The paper describes TCR Vbeta CDR3 sequencing of around 130 peripheral blood samples, made up of 43 ophthalmopathy patients, 70 to 75 hyperthyroidism patients and about 17 progressor patients.

TCR beta CDR3 regions were amplified from RNA transcripts. The TCR CDR3 was subjected to a first round of RT-PCR using the HTBI primer set and the Qiagen OneStep RT-PCR kit. Libraries were constructed in a second round of multiplex PCR, after which size selection and purification were carried out. Sequencing of the libraries was done on an Illumina HiSeq2000 using paired-end 100 bp reads. Per the original workflow: SOAPnuke was used to process the raw data, throwing out any read that contained adapters or uncalled bases, had a mean Phred below 15, or lacked an exact constant-primer or identifier match. COPE v1.2.5 was used to merge the high-quality paired reads, and each unique nucleotide sequence was defined as a clonotype. Clonotypes were aligned to IMGT TRBV, TRBD and TRBJ reference segments using MiTCR v1.1. Only V-J combinations with frequency above 0.0001, covering approximately 99% of repertoires, were analysed. The TCS score was defined as the ratio of F50 (clonal expansion) to E x V (chaos), calculated using BLOSUM62-based TCRdist between CDR3 peptides within each V-J. Welch's t-statistics and random forest reduced 450 to 600 V-J features to some 14, which were used in a naive Bayes classifier (R e1071). Using fastp trimming at Q25 and MiXCR clonotype assembly, TCRdb reanalyzed the public sequencing data and kept in-frame beta chains. Duplicate CDR3 protein sequences are folded into a single record with the most common DNA and genes. The V and J calls and clone size come from TCRdb's table, not from the authors' own analysis. The sample contains about 290,000 distinct CDR3 sequences, roughly 15% of them found a single time. The ten largest make up over 25% of the sample.

Details on this clonotype: Its target antigen remains unknown. The record has no base qualities; no much larger clone is one base away.

The hyperthyroidism patients were between 18 and 65 years old and newly diagnosed, with a disease duration of less than 2 months. Patients with uncontrolled infections, other autoimmune diseases, pregnancy or lactation were excluded. Diagnoses were based on clinical symptoms, serum thyroxine and TRAb, thyroid ultrasound and orbital computed tomography. For progressor patients, blood was drawn at the first diagnosis of hyperthyroidism, before any ophthalmopathy symptoms had appeared. PBMCs were separated from roughly 9.3 ml of fresh peripheral blood using Ficoll-Paque density gradient centrifugation. Progressor patients were initially diagnosed with Graves' hyperthyroidism and developed ophthalmopathy during follow-up. Trizol reagent was used to extract total RNA, and RNA quality was then checked on an Agilent 2100 Bioanalyzer. Including cysteine and phenylalanine, the CDR3 has 19 amino acids. The CDR3 DNA has 57 bases and is translated from base 1. CDR1 is given as SGHTA and CDR2 as FQGNSA, both from the germline V gene. V is trimmed back by 0 bases and J by 8 bases, and the junction contains 19 bases that no gene match accounts for.

What the work shows at the level of the full study, not this receptor alone: Most expanded thyroid clonotypes (frequency above 0.001) were also detected in blood, suggesting blood repertoires may reflect thyroid immune responses. A model built on a 13 V-J signature distinguished ophthalmopathy from stable hyperthyroidism, reaching 85% to 90% sensitivity and around 82% specificity in cross-validation and 80%/75% in testing. No statistical method was used to fix the sample size in advance, and group allocation was not hidden from the investigators. In validation, the model predicted progression to ophthalmopathy a median of 6.5 months before onset, with over 55% sensitivity and about 72% specificity.

Sample: blood. The clonotype was recovered from a woman between 50 and 59 years old with Graves' hyperthyroidism that later progressed to Graves' ophthalmopathy. This chain is built from TRBV7-2 and TRBJ1-2, and 9 junction bases match TRBD1. In nucleotide form, the sequence is TGTGCCAGCAGCTTAGCGGGACAGGGAATTCTCGTGACCCGCCCGGGCTACACCTTC. Its translation is CASSLAGQGILVTRPGYTF.